The present T cell receptor (beta chain) was sequenced within a study of identical twins. The V and J ends lost 0 bases and 3 bases, in that order; junction bases with no gene match: 5. The CDR3 has 15 amino acids. Germline assignment: CDR1 SGHRS and CDR2 YFSETQ. Study observations and caveats: Where beta out-of-frame sequences were concerned, excess twin sharing was weaker.

Unique molecular identifiers were present on the cDNA, and a universal primer site came from template switching. From the 5' RACE reads, TCRdb called clonotypes with MiXCR, one entry per CDR3 protein. In the table there are 450,000 to 600,000 distinct CDR3 sequences, 20% to 25% of which are singletons. This clonotype was recorded at least ten times. Its antigen is not identified. In addition, the sample was reused for a study of yellow fever vaccine responses in identical twins.

The gene calls are TRBV5-1 and TRBJ2-7, with TRBD1 identical over 8 bases. The clonotype comes from a woman in her late teens or twenties in good health. Sequencing input: CD4+ T cells sorted from blood. The CDR3 DNA follows: TGCGCCAGCAGCTTGGCCGGGACAGGTGGCTACGAGCAGTACTTC. Amino acids: CASSLAGTGGYEQYF.